The next 4 T cell receptor beta chains were all read from a single sample in a study of shared clonotypes between healthy human individuals. Some clones are missing from TCRdb's copy, which holds only in-frame ones; the method was immunoSEQ multiplex PCR. The table shows millions of clones, with about 93% occurring only once. Positively selected for CCR7, the CD45RO-negative cells used as naive CD8 cells excluded terminally differentiated effector memory CD45RA+ cells. What was sequenced was naive CD8+ T cells from PBMCs. These TCRs come from a man aged 18 to 30 in good health. Some clones in this sample may be carry-over from other donors' samples.

Concerning this clone: Other DNA sequences in this specimen translate into the identical CDR3. V and J are TRBV9 and TRBJ2-7; tentatively, D is TRBD2 (5 bases). CDR3 size: 14 residues. Trimming took 0 bases from V and 3 from J, leaving 10 bases between them. Germline values: CDR1 SGDLS, CDR2 YYNGEE. CDR3 nucleotides: TGTGCCAGCAGCGTAGGTGGTCGGGGCTACGAGCAGTACTTC. This gives the protein CASSVGGRGYEQYF.

This sequence joins TRBV7-9 and TRBJ1-2; D gene uncertain. This CDR3 has 12 amino acids. The V end was cut by 6 bases, the J end by 2 bases, with 7 bases between. The V gene's germline CDR1 is SEHNR and CDR2 FQNEAQ (reference sequence). The CDR3 spells CASRDGNYGYTF. CDR3 bases: TGTGCCAGCAGGGACGGGAACTATGGCTACACCTTC.

The chain links TRBV7-8 to TRBJ2-7; D is undetermined. The germline V gene encodes CDR1 SGHVS and CDR2 FQNEAQ. V dropped 1 base and J dropped 3 bases, with 16 bases sitting between them. This CDR3 spans 16 amino acids. This chain's CDR3 is CASSLGYMQAGYEQYF. CDR3 bases: TGTGCCAGCAGCTTAGGATATATGCAGGCCGGCTACGAGCAGTACTTC.

About this clone: The sample carries other DNA sequences with the same CDR3. V usage is TRBV4-2 and J usage is TRBJ2-7, with TRBD2 matching 7 bases. The CDR3 runs to 15 residues. Trimming cost V 1 base and J 0 bases; bases outside gene matches: 3. Germline V CDR1 and CDR2: LGHNA, YNFKEQ. The CDR3 reads CASSQVGGSSYEQYF. CDR3 sequence (DNA): TGTGCCAGCAGCCAAGTTGGCGGGAGCTCCTACGAGCAGTACTTC.